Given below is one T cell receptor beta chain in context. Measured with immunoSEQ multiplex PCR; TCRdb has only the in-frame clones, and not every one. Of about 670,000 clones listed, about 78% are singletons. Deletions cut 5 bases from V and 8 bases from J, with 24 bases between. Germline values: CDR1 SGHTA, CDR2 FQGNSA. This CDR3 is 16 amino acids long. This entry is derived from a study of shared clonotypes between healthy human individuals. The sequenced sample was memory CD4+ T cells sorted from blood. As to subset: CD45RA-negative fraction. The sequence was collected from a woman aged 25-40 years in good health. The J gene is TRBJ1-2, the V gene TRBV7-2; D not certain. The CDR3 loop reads CASSPPGTSTVGGYTF. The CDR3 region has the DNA TGTGCCAGCAGCCCACCCGGAACATCGACCGTGGGGGGCTACACCTTC.